Below, 20 T cell receptor beta chains from the same sample are listed, as sequenced in a study of blood T cell repertoires in COVID-19. Data came from immunoSEQ multiplex PCR; TCRdb stores just in-frame clones and leaves some out. The data show roughly 120,000 clones, more than 60% seen once. Sequencing was performed on peripheral blood. All receptors come from a man in his 70s with acute or convalescent COVID-19.

The chain joins TRBV18 to TRBJ1-1; D uncertain. V was shortened by 4 bases and J by 3 bases, with 6 bases between the two germline ends. Germline V gene sequence: CDR1 KGHSH, CDR2 LQKENI. The CDR3 length is 12 residues. CDR3 sequence (DNA): TGTGCCAGCTCACTCGGAGACACTGAAGCTTTCTTT. Translated, it gives CASSLGDTEAFF.

The rearrangement links TRBV7-3 to TRBJ2-2; TRBD1 aligns across 10 bases. This CDR3 region has 16 residues. CDR1 and CDR2 (germline): SGHTA, FQGTGA. The J segment lost 6 bases and the V segment lost 2 bases, leaving 6 bases of the junction unmatched. CDR3 amino acids: CASSLSPGTGAGELFF. The CDR3 DNA reads TGTGCCAGCAGCTTATCCCCCGGGACAGGGGCCGGGGAGCTGTTTTTT.

This rearrangement joins TRBV28 to TRBJ2-7, with D possibly being TRBD2 (6 bases). The CDR3 contains 16 residues. The ends were cut back, 6 bases at V and 2 bases at J, with 20 bases in the middle. CDR1 MDHEN and CDR2 SYDVKM come from the germline V gene. This chain's CDR3 is CASSRLSGLRPYEQYF. Here the CDR3 DNA reads TGTGCCAGCAGCCGTCTTTCGGGACTGAGACCCTACGAGCAGTACTTC.

This rearrangement joins TRBV6-5 to TRBJ1-1; D ambiguous. Germline V gene lookup returns CDR1 MNHEY and CDR2 SVGAGI. The CDR3 covers 15 residues. V was cut by 4 bases and J by 7 bases, with 19 bases left in between. This CDR3 is CASSSAIWAGYEAFF. The CDR3 DNA is TGTGCCAGCAGTTCGGCGATCTGGGCAGGTTATGAAGCTTTCTTT.

This chain joins TRBV4-3 and TRBJ2-5, with 7 nucleotides matching TRBD1. V shed 1 base and J 1 base; nucleotides not matched to a gene: 6. The CDR3 length is 16 residues. Germline-derived CDR1 and CDR2 are LGHNA and YSLEER. CDR3 nucleotide sequence: TGCGCCAGCAGCCAAGTGAGGGGGCCCTCCCAAGAGACCCAGTACTTC. It codes for CASSQVRGPSQETQYF.

V gene TRBV18 combines with J gene TRBJ2-7; 7 nucleotides agree with TRBD1. This CDR3 contains 14 residues. Germline CDR1 is KGHSH and CDR2 is LQKENI. V lost 3 bases, J lost 2 bases, and 4 bases stayed unmatched. This CDR3 reads CASSPGTETYEQYF. CDR3 DNA sequence: TGTGCCAGCTCACCCGGGACAGAGACCTACGAGCAGTACTTC.

This chain connects TRBV6-2 or TRBV6-3 to TRBJ2-7, with TRBD1 identical over 7 bases. After removal of 5 bases from V and 2 bases from J, the junction contained 9 bases not matched to a gene. The CDR3 length is 15 residues. The V gene's germline CDR1 is MNHEY and CDR2 SVGEGT. CDR3 DNA: TGTGCCAGCAGTACGACACAGGGGAACCCCTACGAGCAGTACTTC. Protein product: CASSTTQGNPYEQYF.

Regarding this clone: This sample also contains other DNA sequences that code for the same CDR3. V usage is TRBV11-2 and J usage is TRBJ2-3; D uncertain. This CDR3 has 13 amino acids. V was shortened by 5 bases and J by 4 bases, with 10 bases between the two germline ends. Germline assignment: CDR1 SGHAT and CDR2 FQNNGV. CDR3 nucleotides: TGTGCCAGCAGCCCGAGGTGGGCAGATACGCAGTATTTT. Protein sequence: CASSPRWADTQYF.

The rearrangement uses TRBV3-1 (or the pseudogene TRBV3-2) and TRBJ2-1; possibly TRBD2 for D (5 bases). In germline, CDR1 is LGHDT, CDR2 YNNKEL (reference sequence). CDR3 length equals 13 residues. Trimming left V 4 bases short and J 6 bases short, with 10 bases between. The CDR3: CASSREGSNEQFF. CDR3 coding DNA: TGTGCCAGCAGCCGCGAGGGCTCCAATGAGCAGTTCTTC.

This clone appeared once. J is TRBJ2-2 and V is TRBV7-2; tentatively, D is TRBD1 (7 bases). The V and J ends lost 2 bases and 7 bases respectively, with 14 bases between them. Germline assignment: CDR1 SGHTA and CDR2 FQGNSA. The CDR3 totals 15 residues. The CDR3 is CASSLPPGGRGELFF. The CDR3 DNA reads as TGTGCCAGCAGCTTACCCCCAGGGGGGCGCGGGGAGCTGTTTTTT.

The rearrangement links TRBV7-2 to TRBJ2-7; 7 nucleotides match TRBD2. Trimming took 2 bases from V and 3 from J; bases not matched to a gene: 13. CDR3 length: 17 amino acids. The V gene's germline CDR1 is SGHTA and CDR2 FQGNSA. The CDR3 nucleotides are TGTGCCAGCAGCTTAATTTCAGCGGGGCTTACGGACTACGAGCAGTACTTC. Its translation is CASSLISAGLTDYEQYF. Full variable domain (missing parts from reference TRBV7-2 and TRBJ2-7): GAGVSQSPSNKVTEKGKDVELRCDPISGHTALYWYRQSLGQGLEFLIYFQGNSAPDKSGLPSDRFSAERTGGSVSTLTIQRTQQEDSAVYLCASSLISAGLTDYEQYFGPGTRLTVT.

This clone turned up a few times. The genes are TRBV6-2 or TRBV6-3 and TRBJ2-7; the D gene is possibly TRBD2 (6 bases). CDR1 is MNHEY, CDR2 SVGEGT, per germline. Trimming left V 5 bases short and J 2 bases short, with 13 bases between. CDR3 size: 14 residues. CDR3 residues: CASSIQEGPYEQYF. The CDR3 DNA reads TGTGCCAGCAGTATACAGGAGGGACCCTACGAGCAGTACTTC.

The genes are TRBV7-2 and TRBJ2-7, with 7 bases aligning to TRBD2. V was clipped by 1 base and J by 1 base; unmatched bases: 4. This CDR3 is built from 15 residues. Looked up from germline, CDR1 is SGHTA and CDR2 is FQGNSA. CDR3 in DNA: TGTGCCAGCAGCTTAGAGCGGGACCCTTCCTACGAGCAGTACTTC. The encoded protein is CASSLERDPSYEQYF.

The chain joins TRBV7-7 to TRBJ2-1, with TRBD2 matching over 12 bases. The ends lost 3 bases at V and 5 bases at J; junction bases unmatched: 11. The CDR3 totals 18 residues. Germline CDR1 is SSHAT and CDR2 is FNYEAQ (reference sequence). The CDR3 sequence is CASSFSTTTSGGHNEQFF. The CDR3 coding sequence is TGTGCCAGCAGCTTCTCCACCACGACTAGCGGGGGACACAATGAGCAGTTCTTC.

The chain has TRBV5-6 and TRBJ2-5; 8 nucleotides line up with TRBD2. V trimming: 4 bases; J trimming: 5 bases; junction bases outside the gene matches: 13. This CDR3 is built from 16 residues. The germline V gene has CDR1 SGHDT and CDR2 YYEEEE. Here the CDR3 reads CASSPRLSGRGETQYF. The CDR3 DNA is TGTGCCAGCAGCCCGCGACTAAGCGGGAGAGGGGAGACCCAGTACTTC.

This clone was found once. The gene calls are TRBV18 and TRBJ1-4; D is ambiguous. Germline V gene data show CDR1 as KGHSH and CDR2 as LQKENI. The V end lost 1 base, the J end lost 7 bases, and 10 bases lay between the germline ends. The length of the CDR3 is 14 residues. The CDR3 DNA reads TGTGCCAGCTCACCACAAGAGGGTTCTGAAAAACTGTTTTTT. Protein product: CASSPQEGSEKLFF.

J is TRBJ2-2 and V is TRBV2; D remains unclear. The CDR3 loop spans 13 amino acids. Germline V lookup: CDR1 SNHLY, CDR2 FYNNEI. V lost 4 bases and J lost 5, with 8 bases in between. CDR3 DNA: TGTGCCAGCAGTGCGCGGTTAACCGGGGAGCTGTTTTTT. The encoded protein is CASSARLTGELFF.

J is TRBJ2-7 and V is TRBV11-2, with TRBD1 matching over 9 bases. This CDR3 has 15 amino acids. Germline assignment: CDR1 SGHAT and CDR2 FQNNGV. The trim removed 5 bases at V and 1 base at J, leaving 6 bases unmatched. The CDR3 DNA reads TGTGCCAGCAGCCGGGGACAGGGACTATCCTACGAGCAGTACTTC. Translating it yields CASSRGQGLSYEQYF.

The V gene is TRBV5-1, the J gene TRBJ1-1; weak D call: TRBD1 (6 bases). Trimming removed 5 bases from V and 1 base from J, with 12 bases in between. From germline, CDR1 is SGHRS and CDR2 YFSETQ. The length of the CDR3 is 14 residues. The CDR3 here is CASSTGHPNTEAFF. The CDR3 region has the DNA TGCGCCAGCAGTACGGGACATCCGAACACTGAAGCTTTCTTT.

In this sample, this clone turned up a few times. This sequence joins TRBV28 and TRBJ1-6; D uncertain. The CDR3 extends over 17 amino acids. Germline V lookup: CDR1 MDHEN, CDR2 SYDVKM. V dropped 4 bases and J dropped 7 bases, with 20 bases sitting between them. In DNA form, the CDR3 reads TGTGCCAGCAGTTGGGAGAGGGCTCCGTCTCCAAATTCACCCCTCCACTTT. Protein product: CASSWERAPSPNSPLHF.